This is a list of T cell receptor beta chains from one sample in a study of T cell responses to AZD1222 COVID-19 vaccine. Measured with immunoSEQ multiplex PCR; TCRdb has only the in-frame clones, and not every one. This sample yields some 120,000 clones, of which roughly 88% are seen a single time; about 6% belongs to the top ten. The sample consisted of peripheral blood, taken on day 0 of AZD1222 vaccination. These receptors came from an adult in good health. Each CDR3 is given with its conserved first and last residue. The D gene is left open where the match is weak. Size is omitted from some rows. Given values are once, few, many or a class for expanded clones.

CDR3 length: 14
clone size: -
V gene: TRBV9
D gene: -
J gene: TRBJ1-3
CDR3 DNA: TGTGCCAGCGGCAATGGAGGGGTAGGAAACACCATATATTTT
CDR3 protein: CASGNGGVGNTIYF

CDR3 length: 13
clone size: -
V gene: TRBV5-1
D gene: -
J gene: TRBJ1-2
CDR3 DNA: TGCGCCAGCAGCTTGCCAGATAACTATGGCTACACCTTC
CDR3 protein: CASSLPDNYGYTF

CDR3 length: 13
clone size: -
V gene: TRBV9
D gene: -
J gene: TRBJ1-2
CDR3 DNA: TGTGCCAGCAGCGTAGGTGGAGACTATGGCTACACCTTC
CDR3 protein: CASSVGGDYGYTF

CDR3 length: 14
clone size: once
V gene: TRBV6-5
D gene: TRBD1
J gene: TRBJ1-6
CDR3 DNA: TGTGCCAGCAGTTTGGACAGGGCATATTCACCCCTCCACTTT
CDR3 protein: CASSLDRAYSPLHF

CDR3 length: 13
clone size: -
V gene: TRBV7-8
D gene: -
J gene: TRBJ1-1
CDR3 DNA: TGTGCCAGCAGCTACAGGGTTACCACTGAAGCTTTCTTT
CDR3 protein: CASSYRVTTEAFF

CDR3 length: 15
clone size: -
V gene: TRBV2
D gene: TRBD2
J gene: TRBJ2-1
CDR3 DNA: TGTGCCAGTTTACTAGCGGGGGGGATCTACAATGAGCAGTTCTTC
CDR3 protein: CASLLAGGIYNEQFF

CDR3 length: 15
clone size: -
V gene: TRBV6-2/TRBV6-3
D gene: -
J gene: TRBJ2-4
CDR3 DNA: TGTGCCAGCAGTTACTCGACAGGCCTAAAAAACATTCAGTACTTC
CDR3 protein: CASSYSTGLKNIQYF

CDR3 length: 20
clone size: -
V gene: TRBV5-1
D gene: TRBD1
J gene: TRBJ2-2
CDR3 DNA: TGCGCCAGCAGCACTAATGCCGGACAGGGGGCCTTTTCCAGGGCCGGGGAGCTGTTTTTT
CDR3 protein: CASSTNAGQGAFSRAGELFF

CDR3 length: 17
clone size: few
V gene: TRBV4-3
D gene: TRBD2
J gene: TRBJ2-3
CDR3 DNA: TGCGCCAGCAGCCAAGATTTCCGCGGGGGGGCCCCCGATACGCAGTATTTT
CDR3 protein: CASSQDFRGGAPDTQYF

CDR3 length: 12
clone size: -
V gene: TRBV6-6
D gene: -
J gene: TRBJ2-7
CDR3 DNA: TGTGCCAGTCGGGACCCCACCGGGGAGCAGTACTTC
CDR3 protein: CASRDPTGEQYF

CDR3 length: 15
clone size: -
V gene: TRBV4-2
D gene: -
J gene: TRBJ1-3
CDR3 DNA: TGTGCCAGCAGCCAGGCCGGGGTGCTGGGAAACACCATATATTTT
CDR3 protein: CASSQAGVLGNTIYF

CDR3 length: 15
clone size: -
V gene: TRBV24-1
D gene: -
J gene: TRBJ2-2
CDR3 DNA: TGTGCCACCAGTGATTCCGGGACAACTACCGGGGAGCTGTTTTTT
CDR3 protein: CATSDSGTTTGELFF

CDR3 length: 16
clone size: -
V gene: TRBV3-1/TRBV3-2
D gene: -
J gene: TRBJ1-2
CDR3 DNA: TGTGCCAGCAGCCCATTTAGGACCGCCACTAACTATGGCTACACCTTC
CDR3 protein: CASSPFRTATNYGYTF

CDR3 length: 18
clone size: -
V gene: TRBV24-1
D gene: -
J gene: TRBJ2-1
CDR3 DNA: TGTGCCACCAGTGACCCAACCCCTACAGGTAGCTCCTACAATGAGCAGTTCTTC
CDR3 protein: CATSDPTPTGSSYNEQFF

CDR3 length: 11
clone size: -
V gene: TRBV10-3
D gene: -
J gene: TRBJ1-1
CDR3 DNA: TGTGCCATCAGTGAAGGTTTTGAAGCTTTCTTT
CDR3 protein: CAISEGFEAFF

CDR3 length: 12
clone size: -
V gene: TRBV30
D gene: -
J gene: TRBJ2-3
CDR3 DNA: TGTGCCTGGAGTGGGCCCACAGATACGCAGTATTTT
CDR3 protein: CAWSGPTDTQYF

CDR3 length: 13
clone size: -
V gene: TRBV19
D gene: TRBD1
J gene: TRBJ1-1
CDR3 DNA: TGTGCCAGTAGTATGGACAGGACAAGAGAAGCTTTCTTT
CDR3 protein: CASSMDRTREAFF

CDR3 length: 12
clone size: -
V gene: TRBV7-3
D gene: -
J gene: TRBJ2-7
CDR3 DNA: TGTGCCAGCAGCCTCCCGGGTGTCGAGCAGTACTTC
CDR3 protein: CASSLPGVEQYF

CDR3 length: 13
clone size: -
V gene: TRBV5-1
D gene: -
J gene: TRBJ1-2
CDR3 DNA: TGCGCCAGCAGGAACCCAGGCGACTATGGCTACACCTTC
CDR3 protein: CASRNPGDYGYTF

CDR3 length: 18
clone size: -
V gene: TRBV10-2
D gene: TRBD2
J gene: TRBJ2-1
CDR3 DNA: TGCGCCAGCAGTGAGTCGGGACTAGATCTTGGGTTTGGGAATGAGCAGTTCTTC
CDR3 protein: CASSESGLDLGFGNEQFF

CDR3 length: 15
clone size: -
V gene: TRBV28
D gene: -
J gene: TRBJ1-4
CDR3 DNA: TGTGCCAGCAGCCGGGACCTCCGGGTTGGTATGAAACTGTTTTTT
CDR3 protein: CASSRDLRVGMKLFF

CDR3 length: 15
clone size: -
V gene: TRBV19
D gene: TRBD1
J gene: TRBJ1-2
CDR3 DNA: TGTGCCAGTAGTCTATACAGACAGGGAAGGGATGGCTACACCTTC
CDR3 protein: CASSLYRQGRDGYTF

CDR3 length: 15
clone size: -
V gene: TRBV28
D gene: -
J gene: TRBJ1-4
CDR3 DNA: TGTGCCAGCAGTGATCCCGGGGAAACTAATGAAAAACTGTTTTTT
CDR3 protein: CASSDPGETNEKLFF

CDR3 length: 15
clone size: once
V gene: TRBV5-4
D gene: TRBD2
J gene: TRBJ2-3
CDR3 DNA: TGTGCCAGCAGCCTGACTAGCGGAAGCACAGATACGCAGTATTTT
CDR3 protein: CASSLTSGSTDTQYF

CDR3 length: 13
clone size: -
V gene: TRBV5-5
D gene: -
J gene: TRBJ2-2
CDR3 DNA: TGTGCCAGCAGCTTCCGACTAACCGGGGAGCTGTTTTTT
CDR3 protein: CASSFRLTGELFF

CDR3 length: 14
clone size: -
V gene: TRBV25-1
D gene: -
J gene: TRBJ2-5
CDR3 DNA: TGTGCCAGCAGTGATGAAGGGTTACAAGAGACCCAGTACTTC
CDR3 protein: CASSDEGLQETQYF

CDR3 length: 17
clone size: -
V gene: TRBV5-4
D gene: TRBD1
J gene: TRBJ2-7
CDR3 DNA: TGTGCCAGCAGCTTGGCCCCGGGACAGGGGTTTATCTACGAGCAGTACTTC
CDR3 protein: CASSLAPGQGFIYEQYF

CDR3 length: 14
clone size: few
V gene: TRBV7-9
D gene: -
J gene: TRBJ1-3
CDR3 DNA: TGTGCCAGCAGACTAGGGGACTCTGGAAACACCATATATTTT
CDR3 protein: CASRLGDSGNTIYF

CDR3 length: 14
clone size: -
V gene: TRBV28
D gene: -
J gene: TRBJ1-4
CDR3 DNA: TGTGCCAGCAGTTTCGGCGTCGCCGATGAAAAACTGTTTTTT
CDR3 protein: CASSFGVADEKLFF

CDR3 length: 11
clone size: -
V gene: TRBV30
D gene: -
J gene: TRBJ2-5
CDR3 DNA: TGTGCCTGGAGCCCCCAGGAGACCCAGTACTTC
CDR3 protein: CAWSPQETQYF

CDR3 length: 15
clone size: -
V gene: TRBV19
D gene: TRBD1
J gene: TRBJ1-5
CDR3 DNA: TGTGCCAGTAGTCCCAACAGGGGACGCAATCAGCCCCAGCATTTT
CDR3 protein: CASSPNRGRNQPQHF

CDR3 length: 14
clone size: many
V gene: TRBV10-3
D gene: -
J gene: TRBJ1-5
CDR3 DNA: TGTGCCATCCGCGAAGACGGTCACAATCAGCCCCAGCATTTT
CDR3 protein: CAIREDGHNQPQHF

CDR3 length: 19
clone size: once
V gene: TRBV7-2
D gene: TRBD1
J gene: TRBJ1-5
CDR3 DNA: TGTGCCAGCAGCTTAGGAAGACAGGGCCCGGAAAGGAGCAATCAGCCCCAGCATTTT
CDR3 protein: CASSLGRQGPERSNQPQHF

CDR3 length: 15
clone size: -
V gene: TRBV10-3
D gene: -
J gene: TRBJ1-5
CDR3 DNA: TGTGCCATCAGTGAGGGGGGCGCCGGCAATCAGCCCCAGCATTTT
CDR3 protein: CAISEGGAGNQPQHF

CDR3 length: 15
clone size: once
V gene: TRBV27
D gene: -
J gene: TRBJ1-1
CDR3 DNA: TGTGCCAGCAGTTTTCGGGACGGGGGCCGCACTGAAGCTTTCTTT
CDR3 protein: CASSFRDGGRTEAFF

CDR3 length: 15
clone size: few
V gene: TRBV5-1
D gene: TRBD2
J gene: TRBJ2-1
CDR3 DNA: TGCGCCAGCAGTTCCGGACTAGCGGGGTACAATGAGCAGTTCTTC
CDR3 protein: CASSSGLAGYNEQFF

CDR3 length: 14
clone size: -
V gene: TRBV5-1
D gene: -
J gene: TRBJ1-1
CDR3 DNA: TGCGCCAGCCGGGTGTATTACGAAAACACTGAAGCTTTCTTT
CDR3 protein: CASRVYYENTEAFF

CDR3 length: 13
clone size: -
V gene: TRBV3-1/TRBV3-2
D gene: -
J gene: TRBJ2-2
CDR3 DNA: TGTGCCAAGGAGGGTTTGGACACCGGGGAGCTGTTTTTT
CDR3 protein: CAKEGLDTGELFF

CDR3 length: 14
clone size: -
V gene: TRBV19
D gene: TRBD1
J gene: TRBJ1-1
CDR3 DNA: TGTGCCAGTAGGCGACAGGGGAGGTACACTGAAGCTTTCTTT
CDR3 protein: CASRRQGRYTEAFF